There are many counts of the clone carrying this TCR beta chain. Antigen: not known. These data are taken from a study of regulatory T cells in long-lasting Graves disease. Whole-study results and caveats: Relative to newly diagnosed Graves' patients, persistent ones had lower TCR diversity.

The TCR beta library used iRepertoire HTBI primers with Arm-PCR amplification of CDR3. In TCRdb, the multiplex PCR reads were re-called with MiXCR into one record per CDR3 protein. The data contain about 400,000 distinct CDR3 sequences, about 16% of them seen just once; the ten biggest clones take up around 21%. Time point: newly diagnosed GD, antithyroid drugs for less than 3 months. RNA from PBMCs was the source of the TCR library. This CDR3 spans 17 amino acids. V was cut by 0 bases and J by 2 bases, with 17 bases left in between. The V gene's germline CDR1 is SGDLS and CDR2 YYNGEE. These records were also assigned to another study, of T cells in Graves' hyperthyroidism and ophthalmopathy. That investigation notes: Disease duration under 2 months; hyperthyroidism patients were aged 18 to 65.

The specimen was peripheral blood mononuclear cells (PBMCs), collected at new diagnosis, from a patient treated with antithyroid drugs. The chain recombines TRBV9 with TRBJ2-5, with a weak D call TRBD1 (6 bases). The clonotype was recovered from a young woman with Graves disease. Here the CDR3 DNA reads TGTGCCAGCAGCGTAGCCCCTGCAGGGGTGGTACAAGAGACCCAGTACTTC. It yields the protein CASSVAPAGVVQETQYF.